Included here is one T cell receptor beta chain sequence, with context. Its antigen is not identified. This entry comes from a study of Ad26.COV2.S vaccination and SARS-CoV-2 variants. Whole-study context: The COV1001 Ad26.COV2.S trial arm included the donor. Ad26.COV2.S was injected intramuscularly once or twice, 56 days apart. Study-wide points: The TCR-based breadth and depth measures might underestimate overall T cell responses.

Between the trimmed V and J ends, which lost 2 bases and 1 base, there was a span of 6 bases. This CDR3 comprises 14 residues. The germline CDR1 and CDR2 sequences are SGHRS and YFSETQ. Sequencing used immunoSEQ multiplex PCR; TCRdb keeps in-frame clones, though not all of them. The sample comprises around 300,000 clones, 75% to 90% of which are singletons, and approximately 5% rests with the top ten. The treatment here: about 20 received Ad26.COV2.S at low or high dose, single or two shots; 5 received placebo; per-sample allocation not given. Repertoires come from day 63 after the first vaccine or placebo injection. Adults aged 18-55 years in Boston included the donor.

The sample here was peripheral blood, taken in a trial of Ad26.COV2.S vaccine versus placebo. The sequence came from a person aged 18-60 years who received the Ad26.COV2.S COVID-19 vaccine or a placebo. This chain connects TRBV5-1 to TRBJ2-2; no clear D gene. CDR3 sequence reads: CASSFHQNTGELFF. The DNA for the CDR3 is TGCGCCAGCAGCTTCCATCAGAACACCGGGGAGCTGTTTTTT.